One sample yielded the 6 T cell receptor beta chains listed below, sequenced in a study of cytomegalovirus exposure and HLA in healthy donors. Amplification used 60 Vbeta primers and 13 Jbeta primers. Clones were read by immunoSEQ multiplex PCR, and TCRdb kept only the in-frame ones, dropping some. The sample holds some 170,000 clones, approximately 72% seen once. The sequencing input was PBMCs. These receptors came from a human donor in good health.

The chain is built from TRBV19 and TRBJ2-2; maybe TRBD1 (5 bases). The CDR3 sequence is 13 residues long. V was shortened by 7 bases and J by 3 bases, with 9 bases between the two germline ends. Germline V gene lookup returns CDR1 LNHDA and CDR2 SQIVND (reference sequence). The CDR3 protein is CASTGLDTGELFF. The CDR3 DNA reads as TGTGCCAGTACAGGGTTAGACACCGGGGAGCTGTTTTTT.

The CDR3: CASNPGTGGSVSGNTIYF. CDR3 sequence (DNA): TGTGCCAGTAACCCCGGGACAGGGGGCTCCGTCTCTGGAAACACCATATATTTT. J is TRBJ1-3 and V is TRBV19; TRBD1 matches 12 bases. Trimming cost V 7 bases and J 0 bases; bases outside gene matches: 10. The CDR3 totals 18 residues. Germline V gene sequence: CDR1 LNHDA, CDR2 SQIVND (reference sequence).

The V gene is TRBV5-8, the J gene TRBJ2-1; D is perhaps TRBD1 (6 bases). This CDR3 has 16 amino acids. Germline loops: CDR1 SGHTS, CDR2 YDEGEE. Trimming shortened V by 6 bases and J by 1 base, and 17 bases separated the two germline ends. CDR3 region: CASMRGQFLSYNEQFF. In nucleotides, the CDR3 is TGTGCCAGCATGCGAGGACAGTTCCTTTCCTACAATGAGCAGTTCTTC. Drawing the rest from reference TRBV5-8 and TRBJ2-1, the complete variable domain is EAGVTQSPTHLIKTRGQQATLRCSPISGHTSVYWYQQALGLGLQFLLWYDEGEERNRGNFPPRFSGRQFPNYSSELNVNALELEDSALYLCASMRGQFLSYNEQFFGPGTRLTVL.

In its sample, this clone was seen a few times. CDR3 protein: CASSVAGNTEAFF. The DNA for the CDR3 is TGTGCCAGCAGTGTCGCCGGGAACACTGAAGCTTTCTTT. The chain employs TRBV6-5 and TRBJ1-1; D remains unclear. The CDR3 is 13 residues long. CDR1 and CDR2 from the germline V gene are MNHEY and SVGAGI. The V end was cut by 5 bases, the J end by 1 base, with 8 bases between.

V is TRBV7-3 and J is TRBJ2-1; D is unresolved. The CDR3 loop spans 13 amino acids. V was clipped by 3 bases and J by 6 bases, with 9 bases between them. Germline-derived CDR1 and CDR2 are SGHTA and FQGTGA. The CDR3 DNA is TGTGCCAGCAGCTTGTCTCCCCTCAATGAGCAGTTCTTC. Amino acids: CASSLSPLNEQFF. The whole variable domain, remainder taken from reference TRBV7-3 and TRBJ2-1, is GAGVSQTPSNKVTEKGKYVELRCDPISGHTALYWYRQSLGQGPEFLIYFQGTGAADDSGLPNDRFFAVRPEGSVSTLKIQRTERGDSAVYLCASSLSPLNEQFFGPGTRLTVL.

J is TRBJ2-3 and V is TRBV9; 14 bases match TRBD2. The CDR3 extends over 18 amino acids. Germline CDR1 SGDLS, CDR2 YYNGEE. The junction had 6 bases not matched to a gene; V was cut back by 3 bases and J by 0 bases. CDR3 bases: TGTGCCAGCAGCGGAGGACTAGCGGGGGGCACTAGCACAGATACGCAGTATTTT. The encoded protein is CASSGGLAGGTSTDTQYF.